This TCR beta chain was captured in a study of OX40 agonist ivuxolimab in advanced cancers. Study-level points and caveats: At 0.1 to 3.0 mg/kg and by week 6, clonal expansion occurred in CD4+ and CD8+ blood T cells.

This table comes from immunoSEQ multiplex PCR, and its TCRdb copy is limited to in-frame clones, with some not included. The table records tens of thousands of clones, approximately 94% of them present only once. CDR3 length: 15 residues. Germline CDR1 is SGHRS and CDR2 is YFSETQ. V was clipped by 0 bases and J by 4 bases, with 13 bases between them. Of note for this clone: The antigen remains unidentified.

Sample: CD4+ or CD8+ T cells sorted from blood, taken in a trial of the OX40 agonist ivuxolimab. This chain links TRBV5-1 with TRBJ1-2; weak D call: TRBD1 (5 bases). This TCR came from an adult with an advanced solid tumor such as melanoma, head and neck, liver or kidney cancer. The CDR3 sequence: CASSLDRGVGYGYTF. As DNA, the CDR3 is TGCGCCAGCAGCTTGGACCGGGGGGTCGGCTATGGCTACACCTTC.